One sample yielded the 26 T cell receptor beta chains listed below, sequenced in a study of PD-L1 blockade in urothelial cancer. Only in-frame clones appear in the TCRdb table, and some are missing; sequencing was by immunoSEQ multiplex PCR. The profile shows tens of thousands of clones, 82% of them singletons. The sample in question was PBMCs, obtained around atezolizumab (anti-PD-L1) treatment. Receptors originate from a man in his 70s with urothelial cancer.

J is TRBJ1-2 and V is TRBV6-6; 11 nucleotides match TRBD1. This CDR3 has 14 amino acids. Germline V lookup: CDR1 MNHNY, CDR2 SVGAGI (reference sequence). V shed 5 bases and J 8 bases; nucleotides not matched to a gene: 7. The CDR3 reads CASSDRTGGSGYTF. CDR3 DNA sequence: TGTGCCAGCAGTGACAGGACAGGGGGCAGCGGCTACACCTTC.

The chain links TRBV5-1 to TRBJ2-1; 9 nucleotides align to TRBD2. The V segment lost 0 bases and the J segment 2 bases; nucleotides outside the gene matches: 6. The germline V gene encodes CDR1 SGHRS and CDR2 YFSETQ. The CDR3 runs 17 residues. The CDR3 sequence is CASSLGSGGLTYNEQFF. CDR3 in DNA: TGCGCCAGCAGCTTGGGGAGCGGGGGGCTAACCTACAATGAGCAGTTCTTC.

This clone was seen once. The chain links TRBV7-9 to TRBJ1-1; TRBD1 might be the D (6 bases). The CDR3 runs to 16 residues. The V gene lost 1 base and the J gene lost 1 base, with 13 bases spanning the gap. CDR1 is SEHNR, CDR2 FQNEAQ, per germline (reference sequence). The CDR3 protein is CASSLVRMGQNTEAFF. DNA for the CDR3: TGTGCCAGCAGCTTAGTGAGGATGGGACAGAACACTGAAGCTTTCTTT.

A few counts support this clone. One end of the junction is discordant with germline, which a read error may explain. This chain uses TRBV7-7 with TRBJ2-5, with 7 bases that match TRBD1. CDR3 size: 13 residues. CDR1 SSHAT and CDR2 FNYEAQ come from the germline V gene (reference sequence). The CDR3 region has the DNA TGTGCTAGCAGCTTACAGGGGCGGGAGACCCAGTACTTC. This translates into CASSLQGRETQYF.

The chain is built from TRBV7-7 and TRBJ2-2; the match to TRBD2 covers 11 bases. There are 18 residues in the CDR3. The germline gives CDR1 SSHAT, CDR2 FNYEAQ (reference sequence). V shed 1 base and J 4 bases; nucleotides not matched to a gene: 8. The CDR3 DNA follows: TGTGCCAGCAGCTTAGGCCCTCTAGCGGGGGGCGCCACCGGGGAGCTGTTTTTT. It yields the protein CASSLGPLAGGATGELFF.

The rearrangement links TRBV19 to TRBJ2-3; D not resolved. Germline CDR1 is LNHDA and CDR2 is SQIVND (reference sequence). The CDR3 extends over 12 amino acids. Deletions cut 4 bases from V and 6 bases from J, with 8 bases between. CDR3 nucleotides: TGTGCCAGTAGTACCTCCTATGATACGCAGTATTTT. It codes for CASSTSYDTQYF.

The V call is TRBV7-2, the J call TRBJ2-2; D might be TRBD2 (5 bases). The germline V gene has CDR1 SGHTA and CDR2 FQGNSA. The CDR3 has 15 amino acids. The ends were cut back, 5 bases at V and 7 bases at J, with 17 bases in the middle. CDR3 region: CASSLHNSGSGELFF. The CDR3 nucleotides are TGTGCCAGCAGCCTCCATAATTCGGGGAGCGGGGAGCTGTTTTTT. Supplemented by reference TRBV7-2 and TRBJ2-2, the full variable domain reads GAGVSQSPSNKVTEKGKDVELRCDPISGHTALYWYRQSLGQGLEFLIYFQGNSAPDKSGLPSDRFSAERTGGSVSTLTIQRTQQEDSAVYLCASSLHNSGSGELFFGEGSRLTVL.

This clone was observed a few times. The chain carries TRBV4-1 and TRBJ1-2; 7 bases match TRBD1. Germline CDR1 reads MGHRA; CDR2 reads YSYEKL. The V segment lost 1 base and the J segment 6 bases; nucleotides outside the gene matches: 2. This CDR3 has 13 amino acids. The CDR3, as DNA: TGCGCCAGCAGCCAAGTAGGGGGCGATGGCTACACCTTC. Protein: CASSQVGGDGYTF.

This clone has only one observation. The chain links TRBV11-2 to TRBJ2-3; TRBD1 might be the D (5 bases). This CDR3 has 18 residues. V was clipped by 3 bases and J by 3 bases, with 22 bases between them. Germline CDR1 is SGHAT and CDR2 is FQNNGV. The chain's CDR3 is CASSLRGASASRTDTQYF. The CDR3 DNA sequence: TGTGCCAGCAGCTTGCGTGGGGCGAGCGCATCAAGGACAGATACGCAGTATTTT.

CDR3 loop: CASSLYYSGTSGYNEQFF. In nucleotides, the CDR3 is TGTGCCAGCAGTTTATATTATTCGGGGACTAGCGGGTACAATGAGCAGTTCTTC. The chain recombines TRBV27 with TRBJ2-1, with 12 bases lining up with TRBD2. Losses at the gene ends were 1 base for V and 4 bases for J; bases not matched to a gene: 8. Germline CDR1 reads MNHEY; CDR2 reads SMNVEV (reference sequence). The length of the CDR3 is 18 residues.

V usage is TRBV4-1 and J usage is TRBJ1-2; 9 bases match TRBD1. CDR1 is MGHRA and CDR2 is YSYEKL in the germline V gene. This CDR3 spans 15 amino acids. The trim removed 2 bases at V and 8 bases at J, leaving 9 bases unmatched. The CDR3 sequence is CASSQTTGGSRGYTF. CDR3 DNA sequence: TGCGCCAGCAGCCAAACCACAGGGGGCTCTCGGGGCTACACCTTC.

This clone appeared many times. This chain connects TRBV4-1 to TRBJ1-2; D not certain. CDR1 is MGHRA, CDR2 YSYEKL, per germline. The CDR3 consists of 14 residues. V lost 1 base and J lost 2, with 8 bases in between. CDR3 coding DNA: TGCGCCAGCAGCCAAGTCGGGGAAAACTATGGCTACACCTTC. This sequence encodes CASSQVGENYGYTF.

This clone appeared a single time. For the CDR3, the DNA is TGCGCCAGCAGCTTGGAGCAGGGGGGCGACTATGGCTACACCTTC. This gives the protein CASSLEQGGDYGYTF. The chain carries TRBV5-1 and TRBJ1-2; 7 positions agree with TRBD1. Losses at the gene ends were 0 bases for V and 3 bases for J; bases not matched to a gene: 5. Per the germline V gene, CDR1 is SGHRS and CDR2 is YFSETQ. The CDR3 loop spans 15 amino acids.

This chain uses TRBV9 with TRBJ2-3; TRBD2 matches 11 bases. The CDR3 loop spans 22 amino acids. V lost 0 bases to trimming and J lost 5 bases; unmatched junction nucleotides: 23. Germline V gene lookup returns CDR1 SGDLS and CDR2 YYNGEE. DNA of the CDR3: TGTGCCAGCAGCGTAGCTACCCCGGTTGGGGCTAGCGGGAGGCCCAGCCGAGATACGCAGTATTTT. Its protein is CASSVATPVGASGRPSRDTQYF.

The V gene is TRBV14, the J gene TRBJ2-5, with 7 bases aligning to TRBD2. The CDR3 length is 14 residues. After removal of 3 bases from V and 3 bases from J, the junction contained 4 bases not matched to a gene. Germline CDR1 and CDR2: SGHDN and FVKESK. The CDR3 DNA is TGTGCCAGCAGCCATGCGGGAGTCAAAGAGACCCAGTACTTC. This gives the protein CASSHAGVKETQYF.

The V and J genes are TRBV6-5 and TRBJ2-7, with 8 bases that match TRBD1. The germline V gene has CDR1 MNHEY and CDR2 SVGAGI. Unmatched junction bases numbered 9, after V lost 6 bases and J lost 5 bases. CDR3 length equals 14 residues. The CDR3 nucleotides are TGTGCCAGCAGGGCCCGACAGGGGTCCCACGAGCAGTACTTC. This sequence encodes CASRARQGSHEQYF.

The chain links TRBV5-4 to TRBJ2-5; 8 bases line up with TRBD2. J gave up 2 bases and V 0 bases, and 6 bases lay outside the gene matches. This CDR3 is 16 amino acids long. Germline assignment: CDR1 SGHNT and CDR2 YYREEE (reference sequence). For the CDR3, the DNA is TGTGCCAGCAGCTTGGGGCCGGGGGGGCAACAAGAGACCCAGTACTTC. Its protein is CASSLGPGGQQETQYF.

The chain has TRBV6-6 and TRBJ2-3; 11 positions match TRBD1. Germline CDR1 is MNHNY and CDR2 is SVGAGI (reference sequence). The CDR3 is 16 amino acids. V dropped 8 bases and J dropped 1; count of bases not matched to a gene: 8. The CDR3 loop reads CASGQGAGVRTDTQYF. CDR3 in DNA: TGTGCCAGCGGACAGGGGGCGGGGGTCCGCACAGATACGCAGTATTTT.

The V and J genes are TRBV7-6 and TRBJ1-3; perhaps TRBD1 as D (5 bases). The CDR3 runs to 16 residues. V was pared by 5 bases and J by 0 bases, with 14 bases between. Germline CDR1 is SGHVS and CDR2 is FNYEAQ. DNA of the CDR3: TGTGCCAGCAGCGGGGGGACTAGTTTCTCTGGAAACACCATATATTTT. Amino acid sequence: CASSGGTSFSGNTIYF.

The chain is built from TRBV27 and TRBJ2-5, with 7 bases matching TRBD1. V shed 6 bases and J 2 bases; nucleotides not matched to a gene: 6. The germline gives CDR1 MNHEY, CDR2 SMNVEV (reference sequence). The CDR3 has 14 amino acids. This chain's CDR3 is CASRPTGRQETQYF. CDR3 DNA sequence: TGTGCCAGCAGACCGACAGGGCGGCAAGAGACCCAGTACTTC.

The V call is TRBV6-1, the J call TRBJ1-4; D is ambiguous. This CDR3 is 15 amino acids long. The germline CDR1 and CDR2 sequences are MNHNS and SASEGT. The germline V and J ends were trimmed by 3 bases and 4 bases, with 12 bases remaining between them. CDR3 in DNA: TGTGCCAGCAGTGAGGGCCAAATACATAATGAAAAACTGTTTTTT. This translates into CASSEGQIHNEKLFF.

The rearrangement uses TRBV5-6 and TRBJ2-1; maybe TRBD2 (6 bases). V gave up 4 bases and J gave up 9 bases, with 23 bases separating them. The germline CDR1 and CDR2 sequences are SGHDT and YYEEEE. The CDR3 covers 16 residues. The CDR3 DNA reads as TGTGCCAGCAGCGGCCCAGAGCGGGTGGGGGGTGGTGAGCAGTTCTTC. This sequence encodes CASSGPERVGGGEQFF.

This chain connects TRBV10-2 to TRBJ1-2; 9 positions agree with TRBD1. Trimming took 6 bases from V and 3 from J; bases not matched to a gene: 8. Germline-derived CDR1 and CDR2 are WSHSY and SAAADI. CDR3 length: 15 residues. The CDR3 protein is CASRNTGGLDYGYTF. The CDR3 nucleotides are TGCGCCAGCAGAAACACAGGGGGCCTCGACTATGGCTACACCTTC.

The chain couples TRBV7-6 to TRBJ2-5; 11 bases are shared with TRBD2. Germline V lookup: CDR1 SGHVS, CDR2 FNYEAQ. CDR3 length equals 14 residues. The chain's CDR3 is CAGGTSGEKETQYF. The CDR3 bases are TGTGCGGGGGGGACTAGCGGAGAAAAAGAGACCCAGTACTTC.

Details on this clone: Other nucleotide sequences from this sample produce the same CDR3. The chain carries TRBV7-2 and TRBJ1-1, with D tentatively TRBD1 (5 bases). The V gene lost 5 bases and the J gene lost 1 base, with 11 bases spanning the gap. Germline V gives CDR1 SGHTA, CDR2 FQGNSA. This CDR3 region has 14 residues. The CDR3 region is CASSPRQGNTEAFF. The DNA of the CDR3 is TGTGCCAGCAGCCCCCGCCAGGGGAACACTGAAGCTTTCTTT.

The J gene is TRBJ1-2, the V gene TRBV7-9, with 12 bases fitting TRBD1. This CDR3 region has 16 residues. Germline V lookup: CDR1 SEHNR, CDR2 FQNEAQ (reference sequence). With 5 bases clipped from V and 8 bases from J, the junction kept 12 bases outside the gene matches. This chain's CDR3 is CASSPGTGGHPWGYTF. CDR3 in DNA: TGTGCCAGCAGCCCCGGGACAGGGGGCCATCCTTGGGGCTACACCTTC.